This passage covers 24 T cell receptor beta chains from one sample sequenced in a study of neurological immune-mediated disorders. TCRdb reprocessed the 5' RACE reads with MiXCR, giving one entry per CDR3 protein. The table includes some 70,000 distinct CDR3 sequences, 3.5% to 5% detected once. Sequenced input: PBMCs. These receptors all stem from a young man with multiple sclerosis.

This clonotype has at least ten counts. The chain carries TRBV10-3 and TRBJ1-2, with 10 bases identical to TRBD1. From germline, CDR1 is ENHRY and CDR2 SYGVKD. Germline trimming cut 5 bases from V and 2 bases from J; bases unmatched to any gene: 5. The CDR3 consists of 15 residues. CDR3: CAISPGGQGNYGYTF. CDR3 nucleotide sequence: TGTGCCATCAGTCCCGGGGGACAGGGGAACTATGGCTACACCTTC.

This clonotype ranks as medium-sized. The gene calls are TRBV5-1 and TRBJ1-1; TRBD1 might be the D (6 bases). This CDR3 has 14 residues. Germline lookup yields CDR1 SGHRS and CDR2 YFSETQ. The V and J ends lost 3 bases and 1 base respectively, with 10 bases between them. In DNA, the CDR3 is TGCGCCAGCAGCTCAGGACAGCCGAACACTGAAGCTTTCTTT. It translates to CASSSGQPNTEAFF.

This clonotype was counted many times. The J gene is TRBJ1-5, the V gene TRBV4-1, with unresolved D. The CDR3 extends over 12 amino acids. V lost 1 base, J lost 8 bases, and 6 bases lay in between. CDR1 is MGHRA and CDR2 is YSYEKL in the germline V gene. The CDR3 sequence is CASSQGYEPQHF. The CDR3 bases are TGCGCCAGCAGCCAAGGGTATGAGCCCCAGCATTTT.

This clonotype was detected many times. The J gene is TRBJ2-5, the V gene TRBV9; 9 bases agree with TRBD1. The CDR3 totals 16 residues. The ends lost 0 bases at V and 5 bases at J; junction bases unmatched: 8. Germline assignment: CDR1 SGDLS and CDR2 YYNGEE. The CDR3 loop reads CASSVAGQGGGETQYF. The CDR3 DNA follows: TGTGCCAGCAGCGTAGCGGGACAGGGAGGAGGCGAGACCCAGTACTTC.

This clonotype was detected many times. The J gene is TRBJ2-3, the V gene TRBV20-1; TRBD1 matches 8 bases. Per germline, CDR1 DFQATT and CDR2 SNEGSKA (reference sequence). CDR3 length: 14 amino acids. After removal of 6 bases from V and 5 bases from J, the junction contained 10 bases not matched to a gene. Written as DNA, the CDR3 is TGCAGTGCGCCTCTAGGGACAGGAAGAGATACGCAGTATTTT. Translated, it gives CSAPLGTGRDTQYF.

The rearrangement joins TRBV10-3 to TRBJ1-1, with 7 nucleotides matching TRBD1. This CDR3 comprises 14 residues. Unmatched junction bases numbered 3, after V lost 5 bases and J lost 0 bases. In germline, CDR1 is ENHRY, CDR2 SYGVKD. The CDR3 protein is CAISHGQVNTEAFF. CDR3 sequence (DNA): TGTGCCATCAGTCACGGACAGGTGAACACTGAAGCTTTCTTT.

V usage is TRBV6-5 and J usage is TRBJ1-4; D perhaps matches TRBD1 (6 bases). Per the germline V gene, CDR1 is MNHEY and CDR2 is SVGAGI. The CDR3 is 15 amino acids. The V and J ends lost 2 bases and 5 bases respectively, with 12 bases between them. CDR3 residues: CASSYGVRGNEKLFF. In DNA, the CDR3 is TGTGCCAGCAGTTACGGCGTCAGGGGAAATGAAAAACTGTTTTTT.

This clonotype was found many times. The J gene is TRBJ1-2, the V gene TRBV3-1; TRBD1 agrees at 11 bases. V lost 3 bases, J lost 4 bases, and 7 bases stayed unmatched. CDR1 is LGHDT and CDR2 is YNNKEL in the germline V gene (reference sequence). The CDR3 totals 16 residues. CDR3 protein: CASSQETGTGGYGYTF. CDR3 coding DNA: TGTGCCAGCAGCCAGGAAACCGGGACAGGGGGCTATGGCTACACCTTC.

V and J are TRBV29-1 and TRBJ2-5; 11 bases are shared with TRBD1. V lost 4 bases, J lost 5 bases, and 6 bases stayed unmatched. This CDR3 has 14 amino acids. Per the germline V gene, CDR1 is SQVTM and CDR2 is ANQGSEA. This chain's CDR3 is CSVARDRGRETQYF. The DNA of the CDR3 is TGCAGCGTTGCCCGGGACAGGGGGAGGGAGACCCAGTACTTC.

This clonotype was counted at least ten times. The chain is built from TRBV5-1 and TRBJ2-7; weak D call: TRBD2 (5 bases). Germline CDR1 is SGHRS and CDR2 is YFSETQ. This CDR3 contains 11 residues. Trimming shortened V by 0 bases and J by 7 bases, and 5 bases separated the two germline ends. This CDR3 reads CASSLGGEQYF. Here the CDR3 DNA reads TGCGCCAGCAGCTTGGGAGGGGAGCAGTACTTC.

This clonotype appeared many times. This chain uses TRBV3-1 with TRBJ2-1; possibly TRBD1 for D (6 bases). Trimming took 4 bases from V and 12 from J, leaving 19 bases between them. The CDR3 has 14 residues. Germline CDR1 and CDR2: LGHDT and YNNKEL (reference sequence). CDR3 DNA: TGTGCCAGCAGCCTGAGTTCAGGGGCATTAGGGCAGTTCTTC. Translating gives CASSLSSGALGQFF.

The table lists this clonotype with a few counts. The V and J genes are TRBV6-5 and TRBJ1-1; D unclear. The CDR3 consists of 13 residues. The ends were cut back, 5 bases at V and 1 base at J, with 8 bases in the middle. CDR1 is MNHEY, CDR2 SVGAGI, per germline. The CDR3 here is CASSTNWNTEAFF. As DNA, the CDR3 is TGTGCCAGCAGTACTAATTGGAACACTGAAGCTTTCTTT.

This clonotype has only a few counts. The V and J genes are TRBV18 and TRBJ1-5; D is ambiguous. Trimming removed 2 bases at V and 6 bases at J, with 17 bases between. Germline CDR1 is KGHSH and CDR2 is LQKENI. The CDR3 consists of 16 residues. DNA for the CDR3: TGTGCCAGCTCACCAGGAACTCGCGGGTCCGGTCAGCCCCAGCATTTT. As protein: CASSPGTRGSGQPQHF.

Details on this clonotype: Mismatch with germline at one junction end may stem from a read error. The chain has TRBV5-1 and TRBJ1-6, with 9 bases that match TRBD1. The germline gives CDR1 SGHRS, CDR2 YFSETQ. This CDR3 comprises 15 residues. The CDR3 DNA reads TGCGCCAGCAGCTTGGAGGGACAGGGTCATTCACCCCTCAACTTT. Translating it yields CASSLEGQGHSPLNF.

This clonotype was observed a few times. The chain combines TRBV3-1 with TRBJ2-1; 7 bases map to TRBD2. The V gene end was trimmed by 1 base and the J gene end by 2 bases; junction bases not matched to a gene: 5. CDR1 is LGHDT and CDR2 is YNNKEL in the germline V gene (reference sequence). The CDR3 runs 16 residues. The CDR3 DNA reads as TGTGCCAGCAGCCAAGGCCCCGCGGGGGCCTACAATGAGCAGTTCTTC. Its translation is CASSQGPAGAYNEQFF.

In this sample, this clonotype turned up many times. The chain employs TRBV20-1 and TRBJ2-3; D is possibly TRBD1 or TRBD2 (5 bases each). V was trimmed by 5 bases and J by 6 bases, leaving 15 bases between them. Germline-derived CDR1 and CDR2 are DFQATT and SNEGSKA (reference sequence). The CDR3 loop spans 13 amino acids. CDR3 nucleotide sequence: TGCAGTGCTCTGGGACCCTCCGGGGATACGCAGTATTTT. Its translation: CSALGPSGDTQYF.

This clonotype was counted many times. V is TRBV29-1 and J is TRBJ2-7; tentatively, D is TRBD1 (6 bases). The CDR3 sequence is 13 residues long. Germline V gene lookup returns CDR1 SQVTM and CDR2 ANQGSEA. Trimming cost V 4 bases and J 3 bases, with 13 bases left between them. DNA for the CDR3: TGCAGCGTTGCGTCAGGACAGAACTACGAGCAGTACTTC. Amino acid sequence: CSVASGQNYEQYF.

This clonotype showed up just a few times. The chain combines TRBV5-1 with TRBJ1-2, with 8 bases aligning to TRBD1. V shed 4 bases, J shed 3 bases, and the junction held 2 bases outside the gene matches. CDR3 length equals 13 residues. Per germline, CDR1 SGHRS and CDR2 YFSETQ. Here the CDR3 DNA reads TGCGCCAGCAGCCCGACAGGGGACTATGGCTACACCTTC. Translation: CASSPTGDYGYTF. The complete variable domain, with remaining parts taken from reference TRBV5-1 and TRBJ1-2, reads KAGVTQTPRYLIKTRGQQVTLSCSPISGHRSVSWYQQTPGQGLQFLFEYFSETQRNKGNFPGRFSGRQFSNSRSEMNVSTLELGDSALYLCASSPTGDYGYTFGSGTRLTVV.

This clonotype was seen ten or more times. This chain links TRBV6-6 with TRBJ2-3, with 13 bases identical to TRBD2. The CDR3 length is 18 residues. Germline V gene lookup returns CDR1 MNHNY and CDR2 SVGAGI (reference sequence). V trimming: 11 bases; J trimming: 0 bases; junction bases outside the gene matches: 14. For the CDR3, the DNA is TGTGCCTCCAAAAGAGGACTAGCGGGGGCCCCAAGCACAGATACGCAGTATTTT. It codes for CASKRGLAGAPSTDTQYF.

The V gene is TRBV5-1, the J gene TRBJ2-1; 14 bases fit TRBD2. Germline CDR1 is SGHRS and CDR2 is YFSETQ. V gave up 4 bases and J gave up 2 bases; unmatched junction bases: 8. CDR3 length equals 18 residues. The CDR3 loop is CASSTRTSGGPTYNEQFF. CDR3 nucleotide sequence: TGCGCCAGCAGCACTCGGACTAGCGGGGGGCCGACCTACAATGAGCAGTTCTTC.

This clonotype was counted ten times or more. The chain employs TRBV2 and TRBJ1-1, with unresolved D. The germline V gene has CDR1 SNHLY and CDR2 FYNNEI. The CDR3 has 11 amino acids. V lost 8 bases and J 6 bases, leaving 10 bases between the germline ends. CDR3 region: CASGFQSEAFF. As DNA, the CDR3 is TGTGCCAGCGGGTTCCAGTCTGAAGCTTTCTTT.

This chain links TRBV5-1 with TRBJ1-1, with D tentatively TRBD1 (6 bases). The ends were cut back, 0 bases at V and 5 bases at J, with 14 bases in the middle. This CDR3 has 15 amino acids. Germline V gene sequence: CDR1 SGHRS, CDR2 YFSETQ. This CDR3 reads CASSLDGQGSTEAFF. CDR3 DNA: TGCGCCAGCAGCTTGGATGGCCAGGGGAGTACTGAAGCTTTCTTT.

The gene calls are TRBV10-3 and TRBJ1-5; tentative D call: TRBD1 (5 bases). This CDR3 is built from 13 residues. V dropped 1 base and J dropped 6 bases, with 7 bases sitting between them. CDR1 is ENHRY, CDR2 SYGVKD, per germline. The CDR3 sequence: CAISEFGGQPQHF. The CDR3 DNA reads as TGTGCCATCAGTGAGTTTGGGGGTCAGCCCCAGCATTTT.

This clonotype occurred many times. The chain combines TRBV7-9 with TRBJ1-2; D not resolved. This CDR3 has 14 residues. Germline CDR1 SEHNR, CDR2 FQNEAQ (reference sequence). Trimming took 4 bases from V and 4 from J, leaving 13 bases between them. The CDR3 bases are TGTGCCAGCAGCTCTCCCTTGAACTTCTATGGCTACACCTTC. Protein product: CASSSPLNFYGYTF.